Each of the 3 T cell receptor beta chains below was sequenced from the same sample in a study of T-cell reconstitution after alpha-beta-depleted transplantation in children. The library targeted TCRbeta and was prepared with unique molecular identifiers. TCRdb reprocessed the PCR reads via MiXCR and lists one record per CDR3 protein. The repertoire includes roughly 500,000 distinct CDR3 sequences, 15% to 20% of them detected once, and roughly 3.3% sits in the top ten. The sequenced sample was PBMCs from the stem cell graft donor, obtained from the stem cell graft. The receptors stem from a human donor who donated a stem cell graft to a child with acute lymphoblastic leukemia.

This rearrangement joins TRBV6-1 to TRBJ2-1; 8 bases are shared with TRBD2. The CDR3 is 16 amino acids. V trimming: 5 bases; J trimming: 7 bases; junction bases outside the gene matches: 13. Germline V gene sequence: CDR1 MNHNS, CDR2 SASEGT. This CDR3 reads CASSPGGIAGRNEQFF. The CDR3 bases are TGTGCCAGCAGTCCAGGAGGGATAGCGGGAAGAAATGAGCAGTTCTTC.

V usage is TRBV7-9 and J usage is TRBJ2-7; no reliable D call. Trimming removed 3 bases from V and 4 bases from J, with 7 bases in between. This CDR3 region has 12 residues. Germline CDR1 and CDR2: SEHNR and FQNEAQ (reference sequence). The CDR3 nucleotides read TGTGCCAGCAGCTTCACTCCGTACGAGCAGTACTTC. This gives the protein CASSFTPYEQYF.

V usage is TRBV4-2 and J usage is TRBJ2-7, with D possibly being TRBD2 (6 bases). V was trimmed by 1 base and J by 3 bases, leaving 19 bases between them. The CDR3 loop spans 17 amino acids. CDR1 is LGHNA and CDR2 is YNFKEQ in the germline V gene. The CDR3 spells CASSQVTRSSAIYEQYF. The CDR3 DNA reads TGTGCCAGCAGCCAAGTCACTCGGTCTAGCGCCATCTACGAGCAGTACTTC.